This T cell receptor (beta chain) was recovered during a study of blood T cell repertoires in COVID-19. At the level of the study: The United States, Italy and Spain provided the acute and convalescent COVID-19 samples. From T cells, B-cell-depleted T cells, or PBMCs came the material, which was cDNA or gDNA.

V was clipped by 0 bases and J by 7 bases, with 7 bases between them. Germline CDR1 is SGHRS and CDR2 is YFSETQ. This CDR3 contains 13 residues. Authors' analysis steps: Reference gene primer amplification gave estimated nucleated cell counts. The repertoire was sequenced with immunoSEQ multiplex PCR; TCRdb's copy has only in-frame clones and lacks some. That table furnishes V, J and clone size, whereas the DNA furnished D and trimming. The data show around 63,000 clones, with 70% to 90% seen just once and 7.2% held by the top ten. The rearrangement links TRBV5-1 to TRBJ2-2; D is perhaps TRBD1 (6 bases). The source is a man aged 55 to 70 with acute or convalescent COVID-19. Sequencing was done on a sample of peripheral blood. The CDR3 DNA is TGCGCCAGCAGCTTGGAGGGGGTCGGGGAGCTGTTTTTT. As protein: CASSLEGVGELFF.